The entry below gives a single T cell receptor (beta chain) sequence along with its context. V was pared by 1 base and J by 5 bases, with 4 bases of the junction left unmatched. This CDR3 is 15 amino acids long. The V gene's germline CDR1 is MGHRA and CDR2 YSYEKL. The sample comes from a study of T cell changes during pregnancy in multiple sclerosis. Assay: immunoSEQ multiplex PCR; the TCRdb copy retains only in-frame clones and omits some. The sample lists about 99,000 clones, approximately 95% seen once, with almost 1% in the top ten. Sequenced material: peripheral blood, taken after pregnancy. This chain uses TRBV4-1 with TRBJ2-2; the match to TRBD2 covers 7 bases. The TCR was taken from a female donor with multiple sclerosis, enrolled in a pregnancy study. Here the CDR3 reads CASSQGLAETGELFF. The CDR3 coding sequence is TGCGCCAGCAGCCAAGGGCTAGCGGAGACCGGGGAGCTGTTTTTT.